This T cell receptor beta chain originates from a study of CD8 T cells in ankylosing spondylitis. This clonotype was seen only a few times. MiXCR, run by TCRdb on the 5' RACE reads, gives a single entry per CDR3 protein. This table has roughly 230,000 distinct CDR3 sequences, more than 15% appearing once. The germline CDR1 and CDR2 sequences are SQVTM and ANQGSEA. Trimming removed 4 bases from V and 5 bases from J, with 12 bases in between. CDR3 length equals 12 residues. The chain couples TRBV29-1 to TRBJ2-7; D unresolved. The receptor was derived from a male donor with ankylosing spondylitis or in good health (not recorded which). The sequencing sample was made of blood, either unsorted or a sorted T cell fraction (not recorded which). The CDR3 is CSVVGSIHEQYF. For the CDR3, the DNA is TGCAGCGTTGTAGGCTCGATCCACGAGCAGTACTTC.